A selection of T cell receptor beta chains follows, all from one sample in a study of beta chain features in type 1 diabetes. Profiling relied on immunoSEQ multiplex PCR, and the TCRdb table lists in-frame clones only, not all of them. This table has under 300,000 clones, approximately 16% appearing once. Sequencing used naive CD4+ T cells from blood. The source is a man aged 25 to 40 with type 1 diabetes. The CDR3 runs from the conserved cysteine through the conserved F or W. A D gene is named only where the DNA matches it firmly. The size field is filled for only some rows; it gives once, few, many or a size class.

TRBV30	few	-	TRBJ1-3	CAWDSGTGNTIYF	TGTGCCTGGGATTCAGGGACTGGAAACACCATATATTTT
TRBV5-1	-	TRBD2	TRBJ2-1	CASSFSLAGYNEQFF	TGCGCCAGCAGCTTCTCGTTAGCGGGATACAATGAGCAGTTCTTC
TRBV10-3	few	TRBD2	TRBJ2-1	CAISAVSGRSNEQFF	TGTGCCATCAGCGCCGTGAGCGGGAGGTCCAATGAGCAGTTCTTC
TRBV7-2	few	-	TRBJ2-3	CASSPPPNTDTQYF	TGTGCCAGCAGCCCTCCCCCCAACACAGATACGCAGTATTTT
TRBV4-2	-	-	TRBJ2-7	CASSLWGIEAYEQYF	TGTGCCAGCAGCCTTTGGGGCATAGAGGCCTACGAGCAGTACTTC
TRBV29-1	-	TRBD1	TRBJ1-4	CSARTGRTNEKLFF	TGCAGCGCTCGGACAGGGAGAACTAATGAAAAACTGTTTTTT
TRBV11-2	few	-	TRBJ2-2	CASRGRAATGELFF	TGTGCCAGCAGAGGACGTGCCGCCACCGGGGAGCTGTTTTTT
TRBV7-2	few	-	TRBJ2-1	CASSRPLRGPTIRYNEQFF	TGTGCCAGCAGCAGACCGCTAAGGGGACCCACTATTAGGTACAATGAGCAGTTCTTC
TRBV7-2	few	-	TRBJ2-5	CASSLAARVVETQYF	TGTGCCAGCAGCTTAGCGGCCAGGGTAGTGGAGACCCAGTACTTC
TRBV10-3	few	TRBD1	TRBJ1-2	CAISEYGTGGDGYTF	TGTGCCATCAGTGAATATGGCACAGGGGGAGATGGCTACACCTTC
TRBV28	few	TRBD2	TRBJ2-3	CASSSGLAGQDTQYF	TGTGCCAGCAGTTCCGGACTAGCGGGACAGGATACGCAGTATTTT
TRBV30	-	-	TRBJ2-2	CAWSINLNTGELFF	TGTGCCTGGAGTATTAATTTGAACACCGGGGAGCTGTTTTTT
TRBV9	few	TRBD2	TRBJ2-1	CASSSLATRNEQFF	TGTGCCAGCAGCTCACTAGCGACCCGCAATGAGCAGTTCTTC
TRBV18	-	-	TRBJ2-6	CASSLVSSGANVLTF	TGTGCCAGCTCACTGGTTTCATCTGGGGCCAACGTCCTGACTTTC
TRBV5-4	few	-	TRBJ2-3	CASSLQYASTDTQYF	TGTGCCAGCAGCTTGCAGTACGCTAGCACAGATACGCAGTATTTT
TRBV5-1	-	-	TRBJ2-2	CASAAGGLGTGELFF	TGCGCCAGCGCCGCCGGTGGGCTGGGCACCGGGGAGCTGTTTTTT
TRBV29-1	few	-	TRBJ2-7	CSVDTGQGDEQYF	TGCAGCGTTGATACAGGGCAGGGAGACGAGCAGTACTTC
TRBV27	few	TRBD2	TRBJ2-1	CASSEEGRGENNEQFF	TGTGCCAGCAGTGAAGAGGGACGGGGGGAGAACAATGAGCAGTTCTTC
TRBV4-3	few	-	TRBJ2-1	CASSQVWDPHEQFF	TGCGCCAGCAGCCAAGTGTGGGATCCCCATGAGCAGTTCTTC
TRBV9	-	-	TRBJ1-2	CASSVEGGIYGYTF	TGTGCCAGCAGCGTAGAAGGAGGGATCTATGGCTACACCTTC